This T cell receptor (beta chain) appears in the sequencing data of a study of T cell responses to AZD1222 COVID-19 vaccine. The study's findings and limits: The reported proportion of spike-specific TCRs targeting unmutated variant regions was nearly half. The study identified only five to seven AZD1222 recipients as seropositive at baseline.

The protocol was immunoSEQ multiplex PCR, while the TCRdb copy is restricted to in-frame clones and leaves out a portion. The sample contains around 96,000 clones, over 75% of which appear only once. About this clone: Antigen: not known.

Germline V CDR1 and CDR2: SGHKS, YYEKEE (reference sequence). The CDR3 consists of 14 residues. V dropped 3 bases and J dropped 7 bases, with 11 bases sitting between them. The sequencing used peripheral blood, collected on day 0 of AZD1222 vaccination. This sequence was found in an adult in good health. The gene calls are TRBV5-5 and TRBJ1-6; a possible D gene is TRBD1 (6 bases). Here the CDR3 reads CASSSDSGNSPLHF. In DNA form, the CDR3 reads TGTGCCAGCAGCTCGGACAGCGGGAATTCACCCCTCCACTTT.